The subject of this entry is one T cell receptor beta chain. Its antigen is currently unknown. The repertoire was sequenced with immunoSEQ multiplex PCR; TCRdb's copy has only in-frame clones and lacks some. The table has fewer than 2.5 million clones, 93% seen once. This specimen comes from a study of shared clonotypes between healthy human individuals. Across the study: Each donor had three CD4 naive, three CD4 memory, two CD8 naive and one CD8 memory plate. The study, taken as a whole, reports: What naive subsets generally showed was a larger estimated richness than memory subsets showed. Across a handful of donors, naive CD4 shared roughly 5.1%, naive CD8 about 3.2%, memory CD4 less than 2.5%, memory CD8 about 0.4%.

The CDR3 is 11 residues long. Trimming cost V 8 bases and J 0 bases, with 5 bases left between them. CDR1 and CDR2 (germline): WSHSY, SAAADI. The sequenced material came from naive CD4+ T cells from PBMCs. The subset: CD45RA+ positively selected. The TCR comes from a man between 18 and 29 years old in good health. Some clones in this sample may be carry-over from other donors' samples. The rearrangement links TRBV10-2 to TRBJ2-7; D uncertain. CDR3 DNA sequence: TGCGCCAGCGCTCTCTCCTACGAGCAGTACTTC. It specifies CASALSYEQYF.